Listed below are T cell receptor beta chains from one sample, sequenced in a study of blood T cell repertoires in COVID-19. Only in-frame clones appear in the TCRdb table, and some are missing; sequencing was by immunoSEQ multiplex PCR. The table records about 290,000 clones, approximately 90% of them present only once. Sequencing input: peripheral blood. All receptors derive from a woman in her twenties or thirties with active or convalescent COVID-19. CDR3s include the opening cysteine and the closing phenylalanine or tryptophan. Each record gives: clone size, D gene, J gene, V gene, CDR3 protein, CDR3 DNA. D genes are given only for firm matches. Clone sizes are given selectively: once, few, many, or a class where the clone is expanded.

clone size: NA
D gene: TRBD1
J gene: TRBJ1-2
V gene: TRBV7-2
CDR3 protein: CASSLQTGQVNGYTF
CDR3 DNA: TGTGCCAGCAGCCTTCAGACAGGGCAAGTCAATGGCTACACCTTC

clone size: NA
D gene: NA
J gene: TRBJ2-3
V gene: TRBV27
CDR3 protein: CASSVGRTASTDTQYF
CDR3 DNA: TGTGCCAGCAGTGTTGGAAGGACAGCAAGCACAGATACGCAGTATTTT

clone size: NA
D gene: NA
J gene: TRBJ1-5
V gene: TRBV12-3/TRBV12-4
CDR3 protein: CASSLRGQPQHF
CDR3 DNA: TGTGCCAGCAGTTTAAGGGGTCAGCCCCAGCATTTT

clone size: few
D gene: NA
J gene: TRBJ2-7
V gene: TRBV18
CDR3 protein: CASSPPTGYYEQYF
CDR3 DNA: TGTGCCAGCTCACCACCGACAGGATACTACGAGCAGTACTTC

clone size: NA
D gene: TRBD2
J gene: TRBJ2-2
V gene: TRBV5-1
CDR3 protein: CASSSFFREGAGELFF
CDR3 DNA: TGCGCCAGCAGCTCGTTCTTTAGGGAGGGCGCCGGGGAGCTGTTTTTT

clone size: NA
D gene: TRBD1
J gene: TRBJ1-2
V gene: TRBV7-2
CDR3 protein: CASSFPTGGLYGYTF
CDR3 DNA: TGTGCCAGCAGCTTTCCTACAGGGGGGTTGTATGGCTACACCTTC

clone size: NA
D gene: TRBD2
J gene: TRBJ2-3
V gene: TRBV5-6
CDR3 protein: CASSLWTSGPTDTQYF
CDR3 DNA: TGTGCCAGCAGCCTGTGGACTAGCGGACCCACAGATACGCAGTATTTT

clone size: NA
D gene: NA
J gene: TRBJ2-7
V gene: TRBV30
CDR3 protein: CAWSVDKYYEQYF
CDR3 DNA: TGTGCCTGGAGTGTGGACAAATACTACGAGCAGTACTTC

clone size: NA
D gene: TRBD2
J gene: TRBJ2-1
V gene: TRBV5-4
CDR3 protein: CASSFWTSGRAGEQFF
CDR3 DNA: TGTGCCAGCAGCTTCTGGACTAGCGGTAGAGCGGGTGAGCAGTTCTTC

clone size: NA
D gene: TRBD2
J gene: TRBJ2-3
V gene: TRBV12-3/TRBV12-4
CDR3 protein: CATLSGGTDTQYF
CDR3 DNA: TGTGCCACCCTCAGCGGGGGAACAGATACGCAGTATTTT

clone size: NA
D gene: NA
J gene: TRBJ1-1
V gene: TRBV4-2
CDR3 protein: CASSQDSAQGNPEAFF
CDR3 DNA: TGTGCCAGCAGCCAAGATTCCGCACAGGGTAATCCTGAAGCTTTCTTT

clone size: NA
D gene: TRBD2
J gene: TRBJ2-2
V gene: TRBV7-3
CDR3 protein: CASSLYGGASGRYTGELFF
CDR3 DNA: TGTGCCAGCAGCTTATACGGTGGGGCTAGCGGTAGATACACCGGGGAGCTGTTTTTT

clone size: NA
D gene: NA
J gene: TRBJ2-5
V gene: TRBV3-1/TRBV3-2
CDR3 protein: CASSKGAGNGETQYF
CDR3 DNA: TGTGCCAGCAGCAAAGGCGCAGGGAATGGGGAGACCCAGTACTTC

clone size: NA
D gene: NA
J gene: TRBJ1-2
V gene: TRBV4-3
CDR3 protein: CASSQDRGVGYGYTF
CDR3 DNA: TGCGCCAGCAGCCAAGACCGGGGAGTAGGGTATGGCTACACCTTC

clone size: NA
D gene: TRBD2
J gene: TRBJ2-5
V gene: TRBV14
CDR3 protein: CASSHLAGGETQYF
CDR3 DNA: TGTGCCAGCAGCCACCTAGCGGGTGGAGAGACCCAGTACTTC

clone size: NA
D gene: NA
J gene: TRBJ1-3
V gene: TRBV25-1
CDR3 protein: CASSEGLGAGNTIYF
CDR3 DNA: TGTGCCAGCAGTGAAGGGCTGGGGGCGGGAAACACCATATATTTT

clone size: NA
D gene: TRBD1
J gene: TRBJ1-6
V gene: TRBV29-1
CDR3 protein: CSSWTGGASNSPLHF
CDR3 DNA: TGCAGCTCTTGGACAGGGGGCGCCAGTAATTCACCCCTCCACTTT

clone size: NA
D gene: NA
J gene: TRBJ1-2
V gene: TRBV10-1
CDR3 protein: CASSGAGSYGYTF
CDR3 DNA: TGCGCCAGCAGTGGGGCAGGCTCCTATGGCTACACCTTC

clone size: NA
D gene: NA
J gene: TRBJ1-6
V gene: TRBV9
CDR3 protein: CASSVGNGLAAPLHF
CDR3 DNA: TGTGCCAGCAGCGTAGGAAATGGGCTAGCGGCACCCCTCCACTTT

clone size: few
D gene: NA
J gene: TRBJ1-2
V gene: TRBV3-1/TRBV3-2
CDR3 protein: CASQGQGKYGYTF
CDR3 DNA: TGTGCCAGCCAGGGGCAGGGGAAATATGGCTACACCTTC

clone size: NA
D gene: NA
J gene: TRBJ2-4
V gene: TRBV3-1/TRBV3-2
CDR3 protein: CASSSRTLQAIQYF
CDR3 DNA: TGTGCCAGCAGCTCGCGGACACTCCAGGCTATTCAGTACTTC

clone size: once
D gene: TRBD2
J gene: TRBJ2-5
V gene: TRBV7-9
CDR3 protein: CASSTGTSGGPQETQYF
CDR3 DNA: TGTGCCAGCAGCACCGGGACTAGCGGGGGGCCCCAAGAGACCCAGTACTTC

clone size: NA
D gene: NA
J gene: TRBJ1-5
V gene: TRBV27
CDR3 protein: CASHGIGEGNQPQHF
CDR3 DNA: TGTGCCAGCCACGGAATCGGCGAGGGCAATCAGCCCCAGCATTTT

clone size: NA
D gene: NA
J gene: TRBJ2-7
V gene: TRBV2
CDR3 protein: CAIFRGSPYEQYF
CDR3 DNA: TGTGCCATTTTCAGGGGCTCCCCCTACGAGCAGTACTTC

clone size: NA
D gene: TRBD2
J gene: TRBJ2-3
V gene: TRBV6-5
CDR3 protein: CASSSLGLASTDTQYF
CDR3 DNA: TGTGCCAGCAGTTCGCTGGGACTAGCCAGCACAGATACGCAGTATTTT

clone size: NA
D gene: NA
J gene: TRBJ2-2
V gene: TRBV6-2/TRBV6-3
CDR3 protein: CASSYPPGVLTGELFF
CDR3 DNA: TGTGCCAGCAGTTACCCGCCGGGGGTCCTCACCGGGGAGCTGTTTTTT

clone size: NA
D gene: NA
J gene: TRBJ2-2
V gene: TRBV5-1
CDR3 protein: CASSLFGTRNTGELFF
CDR3 DNA: TGCGCCAGCAGCTTGTTCGGTACCCGGAACACCGGGGAGCTGTTTTTT

clone size: NA
D gene: NA
J gene: TRBJ1-4
V gene: TRBV5-1
CDR3 protein: CASSPREGSTNEKLFF
CDR3 DNA: TGCGCCAGCAGCCCCCGTGAGGGCTCAACTAATGAAAAACTGTTTTTT

clone size: NA
D gene: TRBD1
J gene: TRBJ2-3
V gene: TRBV7-9
CDR3 protein: CASSLGQVRTQYF
CDR3 DNA: TGTGCCAGCAGCCTAGGACAGGTTCGCACGCAGTATTTT

clone size: NA
D gene: NA
J gene: TRBJ1-1
V gene: TRBV6-2/TRBV6-3
CDR3 protein: CASSYLGGTEAFF
CDR3 DNA: TGTGCCAGCAGTTACCTCGGGGGGACTGAAGCTTTCTTT

clone size: NA
D gene: TRBD1
J gene: TRBJ1-2
V gene: TRBV28
CDR3 protein: CASSPGQGVNYGYTF
CDR3 DNA: TGTGCCAGCAGTCCCGGACAGGGGGTTAACTATGGCTACACCTTC

clone size: NA
D gene: NA
J gene: TRBJ1-2
V gene: TRBV2
CDR3 protein: CASSNQGPYGYTF
CDR3 DNA: TGTGCCAGCAGTAACCAGGGGCCCTATGGCTACACCTTC

clone size: few
D gene: TRBD1
J gene: TRBJ1-5
V gene: TRBV6-5
CDR3 protein: CASSPGDRVAQPQHF
CDR3 DNA: TGTGCCAGCAGCCCGGGGGACAGGGTCGCTCAGCCCCAGCATTTT

clone size: NA
D gene: NA
J gene: TRBJ1-2
V gene: TRBV5-6
CDR3 protein: CASSWTSGGGYTF
CDR3 DNA: TGTGCCAGCAGCTGGACATCGGGTGGCGGCTACACCTTC

clone size: NA
D gene: TRBD1
J gene: TRBJ1-1
V gene: TRBV7-8
CDR3 protein: CASSKTPGQGPEAFF
CDR3 DNA: TGTGCCAGCAGCAAAACCCCGGGACAGGGACCTGAAGCTTTCTTT